The 9 T cell receptor beta chains in this list originate from one sample, sequenced in a study of cytomegalovirus exposure and HLA in healthy donors. This table comes from immunoSEQ multiplex PCR, and its TCRdb copy is limited to in-frame clones, with some not included. The sample comprises about 64,000 clones, approximately 90% of which are singletons, and approximately 1.5% rests with the top ten. Sequenced sample: PBMCs. All receptors derive from a woman aged 18-35 years in good health and CMV-seronegative.

Points on this clone: Additional DNA sequences in this sample encode the identical CDR3. V and J are TRBV19 and TRBJ1-2; D gene unclear. The V end was cut by 0 bases, the J end by 8 bases, with 13 bases between. Germline V gene data show CDR1 as LNHDA and CDR2 as SQIVND (reference sequence). This CDR3 has 14 residues. As DNA, the CDR3 is TGTGCCAGTAGTATAGATCTATCCGGCGGAGGCTACACCTTC. Protein sequence: CASSIDLSGGGYTF.

Written as DNA, the CDR3 is TGTGCCAGCAGCTTTGGTAATCCGGGGGGAGAATCCGGGGAGCTGTTTTTT. It is translated as CASSFGNPGGESGELFF. The chain couples TRBV11-1 to TRBJ2-2; 7 bases are a match to TRBD2. The CDR3 is 17 residues long. From germline, CDR1 is SGHAT and CDR2 FQDESV (reference sequence). J gave up 6 bases and V 3 bases, and 13 bases lay outside the gene matches.

The chain carries TRBV28 and TRBJ2-7, with 10 nucleotides matching TRBD1. The V segment lost 3 bases and the J segment 2 bases; nucleotides outside the gene matches: 1. The germline gives CDR1 MDHEN, CDR2 SYDVKM. The CDR3 loop spans 14 amino acids. This CDR3 is CASSFDRGPYEQYF. The CDR3 DNA is TGTGCCAGCAGTTTTGACAGGGGGCCCTACGAGCAGTACTTC.

J is TRBJ2-4 and V is TRBV27, with 9 bases fitting TRBD2. This CDR3 region has 18 residues. With 6 bases clipped from V and 1 base from J, the junction kept 13 bases outside the gene matches. Germline CDR1 reads MNHEY; CDR2 reads SMNVEV (reference sequence). The CDR3, as DNA: TGTGCCAGCAGATCATATTTAGCGGGAGTCTCGGCCAAAAACATTCAGTACTTC. Amino acids: CASRSYLAGVSAKNIQYF.

The gene calls are TRBV6-1 and TRBJ2-7; 11 positions match TRBD1. Looked up from germline, CDR1 is MNHNS and CDR2 is SASEGT. V lost 2 bases to trimming and J lost 4 bases; unmatched junction nucleotides: 4. CDR3 length: 15 residues. The CDR3 coding sequence is TGTGCCAGCAGTGAATACGGGACAGGGGGTTACGAGCAGTACTTC. This sequence encodes CASSEYGTGGYEQYF.

This clone was found once. This chain uses TRBV18 with TRBJ1-4; 8 bases match TRBD1. With 5 bases clipped from V and 6 bases from J, the junction kept 11 bases outside the gene matches. The CDR3 is 16 amino acids. Germline V lookup: CDR1 KGHSH, CDR2 LQKENI. The CDR3 sequence: CASSTNRLTGDEKLFF. The CDR3 nucleotides read TGTGCCAGCTCAACAAACCGCCTGACAGGGGATGAAAAACTGTTTTTT.

This chain connects TRBV7-9 to TRBJ2-5, with TRBD1 as a possible D gene (6 bases). CDR1 is SEHNR and CDR2 is FQNEAQ in the germline V gene (reference sequence). The CDR3 runs to 14 residues. Trimming pared 8 bases from V and 2 bases from J, leaving 15 bases between. The CDR3: CASRVTGLQETQYF. The CDR3 DNA sequence: TGTGCCAGCCGAGTCACAGGGCTGCAAGAGACCCAGTACTTC.

The J gene is TRBJ2-7, the V gene TRBV7-9; 7 bases are a match to TRBD1. Germline CDR1 and CDR2: SEHNR and FQNEAQ (reference sequence). This CDR3 region has 14 residues. V trimming: 3 bases; J trimming: 0 bases; junction bases outside the gene matches: 2. CDR3 amino acids: CASSFGQASYEQYF. The CDR3 nucleotides read TGTGCCAGCAGCTTCGGACAGGCCTCCTACGAGCAGTACTTC.

The chain combines TRBV19 with TRBJ1-2; a possible D gene is TRBD1 (5 bases). Per germline, CDR1 LNHDA and CDR2 SQIVND (reference sequence). CDR3 length: 14 amino acids. V was clipped by 5 bases and J by 5 bases, with 15 bases between them. The CDR3 spells CASSPRDLGYGYTF. In DNA form, the CDR3 reads TGTGCCAGTAGTCCGCGGGACCTAGGATATGGCTACACCTTC.